The 31 T cell receptor beta chains below were found in one sample sequenced in a study of CD8+CD57+ T cells in acquired aplastic anemia (dated by TCRdb to 2016 to 2018). The run used an Illumina HiSeq 2000. Genomic DNA was used as template for profiling of TCR beta VDJ combinations and CDR3 sequences. TCRdb ran its own pipeline on the public reads, namely fastp trimming at Q25 and MiXCR clone calling, and kept in-frame beta chains. Identical CDR3 proteins give one entry, which carries the most common genes and DNA. The sample records about 130,000 distinct CDR3 sequences, around 46% of which are singletons. The ten largest clones take up about 2.5% of the sample. Material: sorted CD4+, CD8+, or CD8+CD57+ T cells (not recorded which) from PBMCs. These receptors all come from a human donor in good health, serving as a control.

This clonotype showed up many times. The J gene is TRBJ2-2, the V gene TRBV7-9; a possible D gene is TRBD2 (7 bases). Trimming removed 5 bases at V and 4 bases at J, with 14 bases between. The CDR3 has 15 residues. The germline gives CDR1 SEHNR, CDR2 FQNEAQ (reference sequence). The CDR3 sequence: CASSRGGSFTGELFF. In nucleotides, the CDR3 is TGTGCCAGCAGCAGGGGGGGGTCCTTCACCGGGGAGCTGTTTTTT.

The V and J genes are TRBV24-1 and TRBJ1-1, with 8 bases aligning to TRBD1. J gave up 11 bases and V 2 bases, and 12 bases lay outside the gene matches. The CDR3 is 15 residues long. In germline, CDR1 is KGHDR, CDR2 SFDVKD. In DNA, the CDR3 is TGTGCCACCAGTGATTCGACAGGGGATACGGTTCAGGCTTTCTTT. Encoded protein: CATSDSTGDTVQAFF.

This clonotype was recorded many times. The chain is built from TRBV12-3 or TRBV12-4 and TRBJ2-7, with 10 bases lining up with TRBD1. After removal of 6 bases from V and 7 bases from J, the junction contained 6 bases not matched to a gene. This CDR3 region has 13 residues. The CDR3 here is CASSPTGGVEQYF. The CDR3 DNA is TGTGCCAGCAGCCCGACAGGGGGCGTGGAGCAGTACTTC.

This clonotype was seen repeatedly, ten times or more. V usage is TRBV2 and J usage is TRBJ2-3; D not certain. CDR1 is SNHLY, CDR2 FYNNEI, per germline. Trimming took 6 bases from V and 2 from J, leaving 6 bases between them. CDR3 length equals 12 residues. Written as DNA, the CDR3 is TGTGCCAGCAGGGCTGACACAGATACGCAGTATTTT. Encoded protein: CASRADTDTQYF.

The chain links TRBV20-1 to TRBJ1-2, with D possibly TRBD1 on 6 matching bases. V shed 3 bases and J shed 4 bases, with 15 bases lying between them. CDR3 length equals 14 residues. Germline values: CDR1 DFQATT, CDR2 SNEGSKA (reference sequence). The CDR3 reads CSARDSRTVYGYTF. As DNA, the CDR3 is TGCAGTGCTAGGGACTCCAGGACAGTCTATGGCTACACCTTC.

The chain is built from TRBV12-1 and TRBJ1-1; TRBD1 reflects the table's D call only, with no check against the DNA. TRBV12-1 is a known pseudogene. This CDR3 comprises 17 residues. CDR3 nucleotide sequence: TGTGCCAGCAGCTTACGGCGGGACAGGGAATCGAACACTGAAGCTTTCTTT. This gives the protein CASSLRRDRESNTEAFF.

This rearrangement joins TRBV25-1 to TRBJ2-7; maybe TRBD1 (6 bases). The CDR3 length is 16 residues. Germline CDR1 MGHDK, CDR2 SYGVNS. Trimming pared 4 bases from V and 2 bases from J, leaving 18 bases between. CDR3 coding DNA: TGTGCCAGCAGTGGGGACACCGAGGCCTTGCCCTACGAGCAGTACTTC. Its protein product is CASSGDTEALPYEQYF.

The rearrangement joins TRBV5-1 to TRBJ1-4; 7 bases align to TRBD1. Germline CDR1 SGHRS, CDR2 YFSETQ. V lost 3 bases, J lost 0 bases, and 5 bases stayed unmatched. The CDR3 contains 16 residues. The CDR3 region has the DNA TGCGCCAGCAGCTACAGGGGTGGGGCAACTAATGAAAAACTGTTTTTT. As protein: CASSYRGGATNEKLFF.

This clonotype was counted ten times or more. The chain joins TRBV12-3 or TRBV12-4 to TRBJ1-1; possibly TRBD1 for D (6 bases). Trimming took 3 bases from V and 1 from J, leaving 12 bases between them. This CDR3 has 15 amino acids. The CDR3 DNA reads TGTGCCAGCAGTTTTCGGGGACACAGGAACACTGAAGCTTTCTTT. This gives the protein CASSFRGHRNTEAFF.

This clonotype was seen more than once but under ten times. A much larger clonotype is one base distant, so this may be a read error. The chain employs TRBV12-3 or TRBV12-4 and TRBJ2-1; a possible D gene is TRBD1 (6 bases). Trimming stripped 9 bases from V and 2 bases from J, with 17 bases between. The length of the CDR3 is 15 residues. The DNA of the CDR3 is TGTGCCAGAAGTCCCTCAGGGGTTACCTACAATGAGCAGTTCTTC. Protein: CARSPSGVTYNEQFF.

In its sample, this clonotype was seen many times. CDR3 sequence: CSARDRASGGLGQFF. The CDR3 DNA sequence: TGCAGTGCTAGAGATCGCGCTAGCGGCGGCTTGGGGCAGTTCTTC. This chain connects TRBV20-1 to TRBJ2-1; TRBD2 matches at 7 bases. CDR1 and CDR2 from the germline V gene are DFQATT and SNEGSKA (reference sequence). After removal of 0 bases from V and 12 bases from J, the junction contained 14 bases not matched to a gene. The CDR3 sequence is 15 residues long.

This clonotype appeared many times. The V and J genes are TRBV28 and TRBJ1-2; D gene unclear. This CDR3 contains 12 residues. In germline, CDR1 is MDHEN, CDR2 SYDVKM. V lost 6 bases and J lost 2, with 7 bases in between. CDR3 in amino acids: CASRPGNYGYTF. The DNA for the CDR3 is TGTGCCAGCAGGCCAGGAAACTATGGCTACACCTTC.

The chain carries TRBV2 and TRBJ2-3; possibly TRBD1 for D (5 bases). Per germline, CDR1 SNHLY and CDR2 FYNNEI. This CDR3 has 15 amino acids. V shed 0 bases and J shed 4 bases, with 11 bases lying between them. In nucleotides, the CDR3 is TGTGCCAGCAGTGAAGCTCCCCAGGGCTCAGATACGCAGTATTTT. Its protein product is CASSEAPQGSDTQYF.

The V gene is TRBV19, the J gene TRBJ2-7; 10 nucleotides agree with TRBD2. CDR3 length: 14 amino acids. V trimming: 6 bases; J trimming: 3 bases; junction bases outside the gene matches: 5. Per germline, CDR1 LNHDA and CDR2 SQIVND (reference sequence). DNA of the CDR3: TGTGCCAGTAGCCACGGGACTAGCGTCTACGAGCAGTACTTC. It is translated as CASSHGTSVYEQYF.

In this sample, this clonotype turned up many times. J is TRBJ2-3 and V is TRBV20-1; 9 nucleotides agree with TRBD1. This CDR3 contains 13 residues. CDR1 and CDR2 from the germline V gene are DFQATT and SNEGSKA (reference sequence). The CDR3 reads CMGGQGGTDTQYF. DNA of the CDR3: TGCATGGGGGGACAGGGAGGAACAGATACGCAGTATTTT.

The V gene is TRBV10-2, the J gene TRBJ2-7; D gene unclear. The CDR3 is made up of 12 amino acids. CDR1 is WSHSY, CDR2 SAAADI, per germline. Trimming took off 4 bases at V and 5 bases at J, with 9 bases between the two ends. CDR3 sequence reads: CASSVSGHEQYF. CDR3 in DNA: TGCGCCAGCAGTGTCTCAGGCCACGAGCAGTACTTC.

This clonotype was recorded many times. CDR3 protein: CATNPQGVDTQYF. The CDR3 coding sequence is TGTGCCACCAACCCGCAGGGGGTAGATACGCAGTATTTT. The V and J genes are TRBV5-4 and TRBJ2-3, with 7 nucleotides matching TRBD1. This CDR3 contains 13 residues. The germline gives CDR1 SGHNT, CDR2 YYREEE (reference sequence). The trim removed 9 bases at V and 5 bases at J, leaving 9 bases unmatched.

The V and J genes are TRBV28 and TRBJ2-7, with D perhaps being TRBD1 or TRBD2 (5 bases each). CDR1 and CDR2 (germline): MDHEN, SYDVKM. V shed 2 bases and J shed 0 bases, with 14 bases lying between them. This CDR3 comprises 16 residues. This chain's CDR3 is CASSLKFGGISYEQYF. The CDR3 DNA sequence: TGTGCCAGCAGTTTAAAGTTTGGGGGAATCTCCTACGAGCAGTACTTC.

This chain uses TRBV20-1 with TRBJ2-7; TRBD1 aligns across 7 bases. The CDR3 loop spans 12 amino acids. The germline V gene encodes CDR1 DFQATT and CDR2 SNEGSKA (reference sequence). V shed 3 bases and J 5 bases; nucleotides not matched to a gene: 4. CDR3: CSASGTEDEQYF. For the CDR3, the DNA is TGCAGTGCTAGTGGGACAGAAGACGAGCAGTACTTC.

This clonotype was recorded at least ten times. The chain uses TRBV12-3 or TRBV12-4 and TRBJ1-2; D is uncertain. Between the trimmed V and J ends, which lost 3 bases and 5 bases, there was a span of 13 bases. This CDR3 has 14 residues. The CDR3: CASSLGGPAYGYTF. CDR3 in DNA: TGTGCCAGCAGTTTGGGAGGGCCGGCTTATGGCTACACCTTC.

This chain uses TRBV15 with TRBJ2-3; D is undetermined. CDR3 size: 12 residues. The germline CDR1 and CDR2 sequences are LNHNV and YYDKDF (reference sequence). Trimming shortened V by 1 base and J by 3 bases, and 2 bases separated the two germline ends. CDR3 in amino acids: CATSRVTDTQYF. CDR3 DNA: TGTGCCACCAGCAGAGTAACAGATACGCAGTATTTT.

This chain connects TRBV6-4 to TRBJ2-7; D is perhaps TRBD1 (5 bases). CDR1 is MRHNA, CDR2 SNTAGT, per germline. The CDR3 contains 13 residues. The ends were cut back, 7 bases at V and 5 bases at J, with 15 bases in the middle. CDR3 residues: CASKIGAGHEQYF. The CDR3 DNA reads as TGTGCCAGCAAGATAGGAGCAGGGCACGAGCAGTACTTC.

This clonotype has ten or more counts. The rearrangement joins TRBV7-2 to TRBJ2-5, with D uncertain. This CDR3 is built from 16 residues. Germline V CDR1 and CDR2: SGHTA, FQGNSA. With 1 base removed from V and 5 bases from J, the gap between germline ends came to 17 bases. The CDR3 DNA sequence: TGTGCCAGCAGCTTAGGGAACCGGGCCAAAGGGGAGACCCAGTACTTC. This sequence encodes CASSLGNRAKGETQYF.

This clonotype was seen repeatedly, ten times or more. The CDR3 here is CASTPSPGAYEQYF. The CDR3 bases are TGTGCCAGCACCCCCAGTCCGGGGGCTTACGAGCAGTACTTC. This chain connects TRBV11-3 to TRBJ2-7; D is perhaps TRBD1 or TRBD2 (6 bases each). The CDR3 spans 14 residues. CDR1 SGHNT and CDR2 YENEEA come from the germline V gene. The germline V and J ends were trimmed by 7 bases and 4 bases, with 17 bases remaining between them.

The chain has TRBV27 and TRBJ2-3; TRBD2 matches at 10 bases. The CDR3 has 16 amino acids. Germline CDR1 MNHEY, CDR2 SMNVEV (reference sequence). Trimming took 2 bases from V and 0 from J; bases not matched to a gene: 2. CDR3 region: CASSLLAGASTDTQYF. CDR3 sequence (DNA): TGTGCCAGCAGTTTACTAGCGGGGGCTAGCACAGATACGCAGTATTTT.

With regard to this clonotype: The conserved phenylalanine or tryptophan is not found at the CDR3 terminus, so this likely reflects a read error. V usage is TRBV29-1 and J usage is TRBJ1-3; unclear D gene. Trimming pared 1 base from V and 0 bases from J, leaving 10 bases between. The CDR3 is made up of 15 amino acids. Germline values: CDR1 SQVTM, CDR2 ANQGSEA. The CDR3 DNA reads TGCAGCGTTGAAGTCTGGGCGAACTCTGGAAACACCATATATCTT. Amino acids: CSVEVWANSGNTIYL.

This clonotype came up a few times. The rearrangement joins TRBV15 to TRBJ1-1; the D gene is possibly TRBD1 (6 bases). This CDR3 is 15 amino acids long. V gave up 4 bases and J gave up 4 bases, with 16 bases separating them. Germline lookup yields CDR1 LNHNV and CDR2 YYDKDF (reference sequence). As DNA, the CDR3 is TGTGCCACCAGCACACAGACGGGGGCGGGCACTGAAGCTTTCTTT. Amino acids: CATSTQTGAGTEAFF.

In this sample, this clonotype turned up many times. The chain uses TRBV5-1 and TRBJ1-1, with no clear D. The CDR3 has 14 residues. The germline gives CDR1 SGHRS, CDR2 YFSETQ. V lost 3 bases and J 6 bases, leaving 15 bases between the germline ends. The CDR3 DNA is TGCGCCAGCAGCTACCCAACCGTCGGGGCTGAAGCTTTCTTT. Its protein product is CASSYPTVGAEAFF.

This clonotype was seen once. V and J are TRBV19 and TRBJ2-5; D gene unclear. The germline V gene encodes CDR1 LNHDA and CDR2 SQIVND (reference sequence). Trimming left V 3 bases short and J 1 base short, with 9 bases between. The CDR3 contains 14 residues. The CDR3 nucleotides read TGTGCCAGTAGTATCAGTAAAGTCCAAGAGACCCAGTACTTC. This sequence encodes CASSISKVQETQYF.

This clonotype was observed at least ten times. V gene TRBV6-5 combines with J gene TRBJ2-3; no clear D. Germline values: CDR1 MNHEY, CDR2 SVGAGI. The CDR3 runs to 12 residues. Trimming left V 4 bases short and J 6 bases short, with 8 bases between. The CDR3 sequence is CASSSAGDTQYF. CDR3 bases: TGTGCCAGCAGTTCAGCCGGTGATACGCAGTATTTT.

This clonotype occurred many times. The genes are TRBV5-6 and TRBJ2-1; D is perhaps TRBD2 (6 bases). The V end lost 0 bases, the J end lost 7 bases, and 17 bases lay between the germline ends. This CDR3 region has 16 residues. The germline V gene encodes CDR1 SGHDT and CDR2 YYEEEE. Here the CDR3 DNA reads TGTGCCAGCAGCTTGGGGGGCCTGACTAGTTGGAATGAGCAGTTCTTC. Its protein product is CASSLGGLTSWNEQFF.